The rows below give T cell receptor beta chains drawn from one sample of a study of T cell clonotyping in hematopoietic cell transplantation. The data were produced by immunoSEQ multiplex PCR, yet TCRdb's version contains in-frame clones alone and is incomplete. The data contain more than 70,000 clones, around 96% of them singletons. Here the sequenced sample was peripheral blood mononuclear cells, taken before stem cell transplant. These receptor sequences come from a woman aged 45-59 years with acute myeloid leukemia. Some clones in this sample may be carry-over from other donors' samples. CDR3s include the opening cysteine and the closing phenylalanine or tryptophan. A D gene is named only where the DNA matches it firmly. Clone size is not always given. Where it is, it says once, few, many or a class for expanded clones.

size,D,J,V,CDR3,DNA
.,.,TRBJ2-2,TRBV19,CASTGKPGLPNTGELFF,TGTGCCAGTACAGGGAAACCGGGACTCCCGAACACCGGGGAGCTGTTTTTT
.,.,TRBJ1-5,TRBV4-1,CASSQASTDSNQPQHF,TGCGCCAGCAGCCAAGCCTCGACAGATAGCAATCAGCCCCAGCATTTT
.,TRBD2,TRBJ2-7,TRBV30,CALGTTSSYEQYF,TGTGCCTTAGGGACTACCAGCTCCTACGAGCAGTACTTC
.,.,TRBJ1-1,TRBV6-5,CASSYGQFKVVTEAFF,TGTGCCAGCAGTTACGGACAGTTCAAGGTAGTAACTGAAGCTTTCTTT
.,TRBD1,TRBJ2-7,TRBV30,CAWVERPGQGTEQYF,TGTGCCTGGGTTGAAAGACCGGGACAGGGGACCGAGCAGTACTTC
.,.,TRBJ1-4,TRBV30,CAWSPGPFNEKLFF,TGTGCCTGGAGCCCCGGGCCCTTTAATGAAAAACTGTTTTTT
.,.,TRBJ2-3,TRBV2,CASGTGRDTQYF,TGTGCCAGCGGGACTGGTAGAGATACGCAGTATTTT
.,TRBD2,TRBJ2-5,TRBV5-8,CASSLYRLAGPQETQYF,TGTGCCAGCAGCCTTTACAGACTAGCGGGGCCCCAAGAGACCCAGTACTTC
.,.,TRBJ2-7,TRBV15,CATSRVITYEQYF,TGTGCCACCAGCAGAGTTATAACCTACGAGCAGTACTTC
.,.,TRBJ1-2,TRBV28,CASSPPGRDYGYTF,TGTGCCAGCAGTCCTCCTGGACGGGACTATGGCTACACCTTC
.,TRBD1,TRBJ2-7,TRBV29-1,CSVGGQGFHEQYF,TGCAGCGTTGGTGGACAGGGGTTCCACGAGCAGTACTTC
.,TRBD2,TRBJ2-3,TRBV7-6,CASSRAGTSTDTQYF,TGTGCCAGCAGCCGAGCGGGGACTAGCACAGATACGCAGTATTTT
once,.,TRBJ2-3,TRBV28,CASSFPAGMTDTQYF,TGTGCCAGCAGTTTCCCCGCGGGTATGACAGATACGCAGTATTTT
.,.,TRBJ1-2,TRBV19,CASMVRGGGYTF,TGTGCCAGTATGGTCAGGGGAGGCGGCTACACCTTC
once,TRBD1,TRBJ1-2,TRBV2,CASSAAGTANYGYTF,TGTGCCAGCAGTGCCGCCGGGACAGCTAACTATGGCTACACCTTC
once,.,TRBJ2-2,TRBV6-5,CASSSGGNTGELFF,TGTGCCAGCAGTAGTGGGGGGAACACCGGGGAGCTGTTTTTT
.,TRBD1,TRBJ2-7,TRBV7-9,CASSADRGRHEQYF,TGTGCCAGCAGCGCGGACAGGGGACGCCACGAGCAGTACTTC
.,TRBD1,TRBJ2-4,TRBV25-1,CASSGTGGAKNIQYF,TGTGCCAGCAGTGGGACAGGGGGAGCCAAAAACATTCAGTACTTC
.,TRBD1,TRBJ2-4,TRBV7-2,CASSPDRVESIQYF,TGTGCCAGCAGCCCCGACAGGGTCGAAAGCATTCAGTACTTC
.,.,TRBJ2-7,TRBV21-1,CASSKLGWRVVYEQYF,TGTGCCAGCAGCAAGCTGGGGTGGCGGGTAGTCTACGAGCAGTACTTC
.,TRBD2,TRBJ2-1,TRBV27,CASRTSGSSIGSSYNEQFF,TGTGCCAGCAGGACTAGCGGGAGTTCGATCGGGAGCTCCTACAATGAGCAGTTCTTC
.,.,TRBJ1-5,TRBV19,CASSRDGNQPQHF,TGTGCCAGTAGTAGGGACGGCAATCAGCCCCAGCATTTT
.,.,TRBJ2-7,TRBV9,CASSGTGDTYEQYF,TGTGCCAGCAGCGGTACTGGGGACACCTACGAGCAGTACTTC
.,.,TRBJ1-3,TRBV19,CASRWAGNSGNTIYF,TGTGCCAGTAGATGGGCAGGCAACTCTGGAAACACCATATATTTT
.,.,TRBJ1-1,TRBV7-2,CASKAPGVNESPEAFF,TGTGCCAGCAAGGCCCCCGGGGTTAATGAATCGCCTGAAGCTTTCTTT
.,.,TRBJ1-5,TRBV5-1,CASSLRENQPQHF,TGCGCCAGCAGCCTCAGGGAAAATCAGCCCCAGCATTTT
.,.,TRBJ1-3,TRBV11-2,CASREDWAGNTIYF,TGTGCCAGCAGAGAGGACTGGGCTGGAAACACCATATATTTT
.,.,TRBJ2-7,TRBV28,CASSFRRVINEQYF,TGTGCCAGCAGTTTTCGTAGGGTCATCAACGAGCAGTACTTC
.,TRBD1,TRBJ1-1,TRBV5-1,CASSLSTGGEAFF,TGCGCCAGCAGCTTGTCAACAGGGGGTGAAGCTTTCTTT
.,.,TRBJ2-2,TRBV30,CAWSDRARGGSRTGELFF,TGTGCCTGGAGTGACCGGGCAAGGGGGGGGAGTCGGACCGGGGAGCTGTTTTTT
.,TRBD2,TRBJ2-1,TRBV19,CASSIGLASDEQFF,TGTGCCAGTAGTATAGGACTAGCGAGTGATGAGCAGTTCTTC
.,.,TRBJ1-1,TRBV19,CASSIGRTPNTEAFF,TGTGCCAGTAGTATCGGGCGGACACCGAACACTGAAGCTTTCTTT
.,.,TRBJ1-1,TRBV30,CAWSVLGEKAFF,TGTGCCTGGAGTGTACTGGGAGAGAAAGCTTTCTTT
.,.,TRBJ2-1,TRBV6-1,CASSVLSHEQFF,TGTGCCAGCAGTGTTCTTAGCCATGAGCAGTTCTTC
.,.,TRBJ2-5,TRBV27,CASRGGRFTGETQYF,TGTGCCAGCAGGGGGGGACGGTTTACAGGGGAGACCCAGTACTTC
.,TRBD1,TRBJ2-7,TRBV6-1,CASSESGQNYEQYF,TGTGCCAGCAGTGAGTCGGGACAGAACTACGAGCAGTACTTC
.,.,TRBJ2-3,TRBV7-2,CASRRGQHTQYF,TGTGCCAGCAGAAGGGGACAACATACGCAGTATTTT
.,.,TRBJ1-2,TRBV29-1,CSVEDRSGRGYTF,TGCAGCGTTGAAGATCGGTCAGGCCGTGGCTACACCTTC
.,.,TRBJ2-7,TRBV6-1,CASRSSYEQYF,TGTGCCAGCAGGAGTTCCTACGAGCAGTACTTC
.,.,TRBJ2-1,TRBV28,CASSPPGKDGNEQFF,TGTGCCAGCAGCCCCCCGGGCAAGGATGGCAATGAGCAGTTCTTC
.,.,TRBJ2-7,TRBV5-1,CASMLNAGEYEQYF,TGCGCCAGCATGTTGAACGCTGGAGAGTACGAGCAGTACTTC
.,TRBD1,TRBJ2-7,TRBV5-6,CASSLPGGLEQYF,TGTGCCAGCAGCCTTCCAGGGGGCCTCGAGCAGTACTTC
.,.,TRBJ1-2,TRBV10-1,CASSSTVADGYTF,TGCGCCAGCAGTTCGACAGTCGCGGATGGCTACACCTTC
.,TRBD1,TRBJ1-2,TRBV7-8,CASSSRTGNSYGYTF,TGTGCCAGCAGCTCCCGGACAGGAAACTCTTATGGCTACACCTTC
.,TRBD1,TRBJ1-1,TRBV27,CASSFDRGVNTEAFF,TGTGCCAGCAGTTTCGACAGGGGGGTGAACACTGAAGCTTTCTTT
.,.,TRBJ1-3,TRBV6-1,CASSEWETSTSGNTIYF,TGTGCCAGCAGTGAATGGGAAACCAGTACCTCTGGAAACACCATATATTTT
.,TRBD1,TRBJ1-1,TRBV28,CASSSGTGFTEAFF,TGTGCCAGCAGTTCCGGGACAGGTTTCACTGAAGCTTTCTTT
.,.,TRBJ2-3,TRBV5-6,CASSLLEQGTDTQYF,TGTGCCAGCAGCTTGTTGGAACAGGGCACAGATACGCAGTATTTT
few,.,TRBJ1-2,TRBV9,CASSVDAGVQGYTF,TGTGCCAGCAGCGTAGATGCAGGGGTGCAGGGCTACACCTTC
.,TRBD1,TRBJ1-2,TRBV14,CASSQPGTGVLFYGYTF,TGTGCCAGCAGCCAACCCGGGACAGGGGTTTTATTCTATGGCTACACCTTC
once,.,TRBJ1-4,TRBV30,CARNGGANEKLFF,TGTGCCAGAAATGGGGGAGCTAATGAAAAACTGTTTTTT
.,.,TRBJ2-1,TRBV6-1,CASNPGNSYNEQFF,TGTGCCAGCAACCCCGGGAACTCCTACAATGAGCAGTTCTTC